These T cell receptor beta chains were read from a single sample in a study of PD-1 blockade in classical Hodgkin lymphoma. Repertoires were generated with immunoSEQ multiplex PCR, while TCRdb's copy carries only in-frame clones and drops some. The repertoire holds approximately 61,000 clones, with 75% to 90% as singletons. The source was peripheral blood mononuclear cells (PBMCs), collected at baseline. The receptors here all came from a human donor with classical Hodgkin lymphoma. CDR3s leave out the opening cysteine and the closing phenylalanine or tryptophan. Each record gives: J gene, V gene, CDR3 protein.

TRBJ2-2,TRBV19,ASRFSRELF
TRBJ2-1,TRBV6-5,ASNGEGRDNEQF
TRBJ2-5,TRBV19,ASSISPRSGETQY
TRBJ2-1,TRBV7-7,ASSLGLLNEQF
TRBJ1-2,TRBV7-9,ASRPPGANYGYT
TRBJ2-1,TRBV7-9,ASSPQTVDNEQF
TRBJ1-1,TRBV9,ASSGQGGSEAF
TRBJ1-1,TRBV2,ASAGGQAF
TRBJ2-2,TRBV6-5,ASLKGQSNTGELF
TRBJ2-7,TRBV7-9,ASSPRIGTDYEQY
TRBJ1-2,TRBV19,ASDIRDRGLINYGYT
TRBJ1-1,TRBV25-1,ASRGQGVTEAF
TRBJ1-4,TRBV7-9,ASSLLGQGSSEKLF
TRBJ1-1,TRBV5-5,ASSSPLRWWVRTEAF
TRBJ1-1,TRBV7-9,ASSPLQGGEAF
TRBJ2-3,TRBV7-8,ASSGEGDTDTQY
TRBJ2-1,TRBV6-6,ASSYSRGSSYNEQF
TRBJ1-1,TRBV5-1,ASSLGGENTEAF
TRBJ1-2,TRBV25-1,ASSPNSVAYGYT
TRBJ2-1,TRBV30,AWRHPSGGFL
TRBJ1-1,TRBV6-6,ASKMGGNTEAF
TRBJ2-3,TRBV19,ASSLLDSHTQY
TRBJ2-7,TRBV7-9,ASSQTSGGVKQY
TRBJ1-3,TRBV9,ASSVGQKGSGNTIY
TRBJ2-5,TRBV5-1,ASSSGVGETQY
TRBJ2-2,TRBV6-6,ASSYGITGELF
TRBJ1-4,TRBV7-9,ASRGTNEKLF
TRBJ1-1,TRBV7-9,ASSTKWGDEAF
TRBJ2-1,TRBV7-7,ASSSGPNEQF
TRBJ1-5,TRBV19,ASHGQTPYSNQPQH
TRBJ2-1,TRBV11-2,ASRAVGDDEQF
TRBJ1-1,TRBV27,ASSLAQNTEAF
TRBJ2-1,TRBV5-4,ASSLGLGGNEQF
TRBJ2-5,TRBV19,ASSAGETQY
TRBJ2-7,TRBV30,AWSTRTRGLEQY
TRBJ2-7,TRBV5-6,ASSLGYEQY
TRBJ2-3,TRBV11-3,ASSLSGDTQY
TRBJ2-6,TRBV6-5,ASRILSGANVLT
TRBJ1-2,TRBV13,ASSPRTGSYT